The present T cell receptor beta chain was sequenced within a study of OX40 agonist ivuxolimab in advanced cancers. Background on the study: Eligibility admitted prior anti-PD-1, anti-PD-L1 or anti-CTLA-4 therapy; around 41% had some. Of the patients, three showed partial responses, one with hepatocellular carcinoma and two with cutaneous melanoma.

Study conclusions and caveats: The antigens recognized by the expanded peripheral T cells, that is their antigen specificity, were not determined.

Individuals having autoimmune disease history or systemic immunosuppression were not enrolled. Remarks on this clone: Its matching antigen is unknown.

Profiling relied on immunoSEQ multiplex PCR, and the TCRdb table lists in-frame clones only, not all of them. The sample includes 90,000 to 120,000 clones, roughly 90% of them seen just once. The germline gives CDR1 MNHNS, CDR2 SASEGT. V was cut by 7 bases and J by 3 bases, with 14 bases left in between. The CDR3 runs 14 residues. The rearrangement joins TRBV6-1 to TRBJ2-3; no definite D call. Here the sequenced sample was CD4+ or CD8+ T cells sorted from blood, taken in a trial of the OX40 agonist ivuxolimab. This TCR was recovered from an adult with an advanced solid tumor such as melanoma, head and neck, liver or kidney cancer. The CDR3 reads CASIKSVRTDTQYF. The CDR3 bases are TGTGCCAGCATCAAAAGCGTCAGGACAGATACGCAGTATTTT.